Shown below are 20 T cell receptor beta chains from a single sample sequenced in a study of immune cell composition in non-small cell lung cancer. The method was immunoSEQ multiplex PCR; TCRdb's version includes in-frame clones alone and lacks a portion of them. The sample consists of some 9,000 clones, under 80% of them appearing once. Normal lung was sampled as far from the tumour as possible, at least 3 cm. Specimen: non-adjacent lung tissue. The source of these receptors is a human donor with non-small cell lung cancer.

The genes are TRBV19 and TRBJ1-4; TRBD1 might be the D (5 bases). CDR1 is LNHDA, CDR2 SQIVND, per germline (reference sequence). V dropped 4 bases and J dropped 11 bases, with 20 bases sitting between them. The CDR3 runs to 15 residues. This chain's CDR3 is CASSKATPRTSKLFF. The DNA for the CDR3 is TGTGCCAGTAGTAAGGCTACCCCCCGGACAAGCAAACTGTTTTTT.

V gene TRBV6-6 combines with J gene TRBJ1-2, with a tentative D call TRBD1 (6 bases). V lost 6 bases and J lost 6, with 17 bases in between. Looked up from germline, CDR1 is MNHNY and CDR2 is SVGAGI (reference sequence). The CDR3 is 14 residues long. CDR3 DNA: TGTGCCAGCAGCCATGAAAATTACAGGGATGGCTACACCTTC. It codes for CASSHENYRDGYTF.

The chain joins TRBV6-4 to TRBJ2-5; TRBD1 agrees at 7 bases. Germline values: CDR1 MRHNA, CDR2 SNTAGT. V was pared by 3 bases and J by 5 bases, with 9 bases of the junction left unmatched. CDR3 size: 15 residues. CDR3 bases: TGTGCCAGCAGTGAACAGACAGGGAACGGGGAGACCCAGTACTTC. Amino acid sequence: CASSEQTGNGETQYF.

The gene calls are TRBV12-5 and TRBJ2-7, with TRBD1 matching 7 bases. Per the germline V gene, CDR1 is LGHNT and CDR2 is FRNRAP. With 3 bases clipped from V and 3 bases from J, the junction kept 5 bases outside the gene matches. The CDR3 extends over 14 amino acids. The chain's CDR3 is CASGFGQVGYEQYF. The CDR3 region has the DNA TGTGCTAGTGGTTTCGGACAGGTCGGCTACGAGCAGTACTTC.

Only a few counts were recorded for this clone. This sequence joins TRBV2 and TRBJ2-1; 9 bases agree with TRBD2. Trimming cost V 5 bases and J 7 bases; bases outside gene matches: 6. The germline CDR1 and CDR2 sequences are SNHLY and FYNNEI. The CDR3 is made up of 14 amino acids. The CDR3 DNA sequence: TGTGCCAGCAGTCCTAGCGGGGCTGGGAATGAGCAGTTCTTC. Its translation is CASSPSGAGNEQFF.

This chain connects TRBV6-6 to TRBJ2-3; 9 bases match TRBD1. The junction had 7 bases not matched to a gene; V was cut back by 6 bases and J by 6 bases. Germline lookup yields CDR1 MNHNY and CDR2 SVGAGI (reference sequence). CDR3 length: 14 amino acids. CDR3 region: CASRHRDRVDTQYF. The CDR3 bases are TGTGCCAGCAGGCACCGGGACAGGGTGGATACGCAGTATTTT.

V and J are TRBV5-6 and TRBJ1-3, with a weak D call TRBD1 (5 bases). Trimming pared 0 bases from V and 0 bases from J, leaving 13 bases between. From germline, CDR1 is SGHDT and CDR2 YYEEEE. CDR3 length equals 17 residues. The CDR3 DNA follows: TGTGCCAGCAGCTTGGTGGGGCAGCCTTTCTCTGGAAACACCATATATTTT. Its translation: CASSLVGQPFSGNTIYF.

CDR3 sequence: CASSLLGQGGGGETQYF. Here the CDR3 DNA reads TGTGCCAGCAGCTTGTTGGGACAGGGGGGAGGAGGAGAGACCCAGTACTTC. The J gene is TRBJ2-5, the V gene TRBV5-4, with 11 bases identical to TRBD1. The V and J ends lost 1 base and 4 bases, in that order; junction bases with no gene match: 9. The CDR3 is made up of 17 amino acids. Germline V gene sequence: CDR1 SGHNT, CDR2 YYREEE (reference sequence).

Points on this clone: Germline is not matched at one junction end, which may reflect a read error. This chain links TRBV5-6 with TRBJ1-4, with D possibly matching TRBD1 (5 bases). The CDR3 runs to 17 residues. Germline V gene sequence: CDR1 SGHDT, CDR2 YYEEEE. This CDR3 reads CASSLGGGFGSKEKLFF. The CDR3 nucleotides read TGTGCCAGCAGCTTGGGCGGGGGGTTTGGATCTAAGGAAAAACTGTTTTTT.

The gene calls are TRBV19 and TRBJ1-6; no clear D gene. The CDR3 is made up of 13 amino acids. With 3 bases removed from V and 7 bases from J, the gap between germline ends came to 7 bases. CDR1 is LNHDA, CDR2 SQIVND, per germline (reference sequence). In nucleotides, the CDR3 is TGTGCCAGTAGTATGAGGGTGAATTCACCCCTCCACTTT. Encoded protein: CASSMRVNSPLHF. Supplemented by reference TRBV19 and TRBJ1-6, the full variable domain reads DGGITQSPKYLFRKEGQNVTLSCEQNLNHDAMYWYRQDPGQGLRLIYYSQIVNDFQKGDIAEGYSVSREKKESFPLTVTSAQKNPTAFYLCASSMRVNSPLHFGNGTRLTVT.

V gene TRBV5-4 combines with J gene TRBJ2-5; maybe TRBD2 (7 bases). In germline, CDR1 is SGHNT, CDR2 YYREEE (reference sequence). Trimming stripped 4 bases from V and 0 bases from J, with 16 bases between. The CDR3 totals 16 residues. CDR3 coding DNA: TGTGCCAGCAGCCCCGGGGGGCGGGGGTACCAAGAGACCCAGTACTTC. Translation gives CASSPGGRGYQETQYF.

A few counts support this clone. The chain is built from TRBV6-5 and TRBJ2-2; 7 bases are a match to TRBD1. J lost 6 bases, V lost 2 bases, and 3 bases had no gene match. In germline, CDR1 is MNHEY, CDR2 SVGAGI. This CDR3 is 14 amino acids long. CDR3 in amino acids: CASSYETGPGELFF. The DNA of the CDR3 is TGTGCCAGCAGTTACGAGACAGGGCCCGGGGAGCTGTTTTTT.

The V and J genes are TRBV18 and TRBJ2-7; 7 bases agree with TRBD1. The junction had 6 bases not matched to a gene; V was cut back by 6 bases and J by 1 base. The CDR3 totals 14 residues. Germline CDR1 KGHSH, CDR2 LQKENI. The CDR3 protein is CASSPGTESYEQYF. The CDR3 region has the DNA TGTGCCAGCTCGCCGGGGACAGAGTCCTACGAGCAGTACTTC.

V usage is TRBV19 and J usage is TRBJ1-4; possible D gene TRBD1, 5 bases. CDR1 and CDR2 (germline): LNHDA, SQIVND (reference sequence). The CDR3 loop spans 15 amino acids. Trimming cost V 3 bases and J 2 bases, with 10 bases left between them. The CDR3 spells CASSIGQVTNEKLFF. The CDR3 coding sequence is TGTGCCAGTAGTATCGGACAAGTTACTAATGAAAAACTGTTTTTT.

The gene calls are TRBV6-6 and TRBJ2-3, with 7 bases aligning to TRBD2. CDR3 length: 14 amino acids. Looked up from germline, CDR1 is MNHNY and CDR2 is SVGAGI (reference sequence). Trimming at V came to 2 bases and at J to 2 bases, leaving 1 base not matched to a gene. CDR3 nucleotide sequence: TGTGCCAGCAGTTACCGGGGGGACACAGATACGCAGTATTTT. This codes for CASSYRGDTDTQYF.

The chain combines TRBV7-6 with TRBJ1-6; 10 nucleotides line up with TRBD1. Trimming took 5 bases from V and 3 from J; bases not matched to a gene: 4. This CDR3 region has 16 residues. The germline V gene encodes CDR1 SGHVS and CDR2 FNYEAQ. The CDR3: CASSKDRGVYNSPLHF. The CDR3 DNA is TGTGCCAGCAGCAAGGACAGGGGGGTCTATAATTCACCCCTCCACTTT. Filled out from reference TRBV7-6 and TRBJ1-6, the complete variable domain reads GAGVSQSPRYKVTKRGQDVALRCDPISGHVSLYWYRQALGQGPEFLTYFNYEAQQDKSGLPNDRFSAERPEGSISTLTIQRTEQRDSAMYRCASSKDRGVYNSPLHFGNGTRLTVT.

This clone was found once. This rearrangement joins TRBV5-4 to TRBJ2-7; 7 nucleotides line up with TRBD1. The trim removed 2 bases at V and 0 bases at J, leaving 5 bases unmatched. The CDR3 is made up of 15 amino acids. The germline CDR1 and CDR2 sequences are SGHNT and YYREEE (reference sequence). The CDR3 sequence: CASSFGTESSYEQYF. CDR3 in DNA: TGTGCCAGCAGCTTTGGGACAGAGAGCTCCTACGAGCAGTACTTC.

J is TRBJ1-1 and V is TRBV5-1, with 7 positions matching TRBD1. Germline values: CDR1 SGHRS, CDR2 YFSETQ. V shed 2 bases, J shed 8 bases, and the junction held 6 bases outside the gene matches. CDR3 length: 13 residues. The CDR3 loop reads CASSFTGEGEAFF. The CDR3 DNA sequence: TGCGCCAGCAGCTTTACAGGGGAAGGGGAAGCTTTCTTT.

CDR3 nucleotides: TGCGCCAGCAGCTTGGGTCCGGCGGGGGATTACAATGAGCAGTTCTTC. This gives the protein CASSLGPAGDYNEQFF. The chain has TRBV5-1 and TRBJ2-1; TRBD2 agrees at 7 bases. V was pared by 0 bases and J by 4 bases, with 7 bases of the junction left unmatched. Germline-derived CDR1 and CDR2 are SGHRS and YFSETQ. The CDR3 is made up of 16 amino acids.

The chain links TRBV7-9 to TRBJ2-5; perhaps TRBD2 as D (5 bases). The V and J ends lost 3 bases and 1 base respectively, with 15 bases between them. CDR3 size: 16 residues. Per germline, CDR1 SEHNR and CDR2 FQNEAQ (reference sequence). For the CDR3, the DNA is TGTGCCAGCAGCTTGGGTCCCCCGGCGGGCCAAGAGACCCAGTACTTC. Protein sequence: CASSLGPPAGQETQYF.